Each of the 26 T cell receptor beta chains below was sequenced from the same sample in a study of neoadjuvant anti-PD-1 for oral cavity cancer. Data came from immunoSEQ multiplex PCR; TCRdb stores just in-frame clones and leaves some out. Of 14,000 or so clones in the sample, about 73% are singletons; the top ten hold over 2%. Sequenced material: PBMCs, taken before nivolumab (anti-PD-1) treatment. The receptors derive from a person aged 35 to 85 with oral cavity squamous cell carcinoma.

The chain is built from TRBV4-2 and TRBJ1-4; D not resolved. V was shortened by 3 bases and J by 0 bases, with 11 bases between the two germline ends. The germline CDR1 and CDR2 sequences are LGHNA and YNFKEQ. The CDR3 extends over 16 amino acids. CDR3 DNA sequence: TGTGCCAGCAGCCACCTGGCAGAGGCAACTAATGAAAAACTGTTTTTT. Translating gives CASSHLAEATNEKLFF.

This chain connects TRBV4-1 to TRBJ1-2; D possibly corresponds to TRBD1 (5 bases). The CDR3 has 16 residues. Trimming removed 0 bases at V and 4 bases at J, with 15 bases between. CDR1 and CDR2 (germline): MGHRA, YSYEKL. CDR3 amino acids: CASSQDGQGVIYGYTF. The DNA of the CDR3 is TGCGCCAGCAGCCAAGATGGCCAGGGTGTAATCTATGGCTACACCTTC.

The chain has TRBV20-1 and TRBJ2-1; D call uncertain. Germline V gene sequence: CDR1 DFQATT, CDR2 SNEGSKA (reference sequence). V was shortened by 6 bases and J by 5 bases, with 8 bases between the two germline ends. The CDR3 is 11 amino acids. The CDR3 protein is CSATRNNEQFF. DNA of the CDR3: TGCAGTGCCACCCGTAACAATGAGCAGTTCTTC.

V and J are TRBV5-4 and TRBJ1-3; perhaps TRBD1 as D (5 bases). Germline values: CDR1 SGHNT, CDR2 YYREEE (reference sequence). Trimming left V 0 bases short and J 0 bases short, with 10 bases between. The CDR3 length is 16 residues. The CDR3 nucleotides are TGTGCCAGCAGCTTGGCCGGGGCTTCCTCTGGAAACACCATATATTTT. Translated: CASSLAGASSGNTIYF.

CDR3 in amino acids: CASSLDRSIRHF. CDR3 nucleotide sequence: TGTGCCAGCAGCTTGGATCGGTCTATAAGGCATTTT. The rearrangement uses TRBV5-8 and TRBJ1-5, with unresolved D. The germline V gene has CDR1 SGHTS and CDR2 YDEGEE. The germline V and J ends were trimmed by 0 bases and 15 bases, with 13 bases remaining between them. This CDR3 is 12 amino acids long.

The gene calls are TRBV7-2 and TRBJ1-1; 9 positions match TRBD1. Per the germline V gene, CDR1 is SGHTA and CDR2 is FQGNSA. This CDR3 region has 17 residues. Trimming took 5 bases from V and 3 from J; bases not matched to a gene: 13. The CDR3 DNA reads TGTGCCAGCAGCCCAACTGGGACAGGGTCAAGATACACTGAAGCTTTCTTT. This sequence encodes CASSPTGTGSRYTEAFF. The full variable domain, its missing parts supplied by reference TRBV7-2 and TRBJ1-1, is GAGVSQSPSNKVTEKGKDVELRCDPISGHTALYWYRQSLGQGLEFLIYFQGNSAPDKSGLPSDRFSAERTGGSVSTLTIQRTQQEDSAVYLCASSPTGTGSRYTEAFFGQGTRLTVV.

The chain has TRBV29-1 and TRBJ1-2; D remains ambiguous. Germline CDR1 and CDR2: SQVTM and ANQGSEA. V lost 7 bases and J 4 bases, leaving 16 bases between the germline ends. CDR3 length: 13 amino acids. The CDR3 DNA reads TGCAGCGCTACCGAAGAGAATCTCTATGGCTACACCTTC. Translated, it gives CSATEENLYGYTF.

CDR3 protein: CATSRGLGVRDNQPQHF. The CDR3, as DNA: TGTGCCACCAGCAGAGGCCTCGGGGTTAGGGACAATCAGCCCCAGCATTTT. The chain joins TRBV15 to TRBJ1-5; D call uncertain. The length of the CDR3 is 17 residues. The V end lost 1 base, the J end lost 3 bases, and 16 bases lay between the germline ends. Germline V gene data show CDR1 as LNHNV and CDR2 as YYDKDF (reference sequence).

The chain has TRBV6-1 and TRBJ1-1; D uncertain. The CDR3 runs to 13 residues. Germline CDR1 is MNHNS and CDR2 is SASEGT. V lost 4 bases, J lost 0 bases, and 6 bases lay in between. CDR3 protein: CASSGVLNTEAFF. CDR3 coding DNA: TGTGCCAGCAGTGGGGTCCTGAACACTGAAGCTTTCTTT.

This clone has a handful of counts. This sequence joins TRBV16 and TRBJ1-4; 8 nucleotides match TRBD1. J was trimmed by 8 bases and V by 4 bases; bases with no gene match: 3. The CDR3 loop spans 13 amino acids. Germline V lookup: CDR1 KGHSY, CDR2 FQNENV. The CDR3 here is CASSPDRVEKLFF. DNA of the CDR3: TGTGCCAGCAGCCCGGACAGGGTAGAAAAACTGTTTTTT.

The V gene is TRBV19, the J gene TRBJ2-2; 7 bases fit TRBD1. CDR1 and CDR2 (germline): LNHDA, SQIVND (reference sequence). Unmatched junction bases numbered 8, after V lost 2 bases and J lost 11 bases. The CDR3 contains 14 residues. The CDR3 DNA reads TGTGCCAGTAGTATAAATAGGGGGCCCACCGAGCTGTTTTTT. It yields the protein CASSINRGPTELFF.

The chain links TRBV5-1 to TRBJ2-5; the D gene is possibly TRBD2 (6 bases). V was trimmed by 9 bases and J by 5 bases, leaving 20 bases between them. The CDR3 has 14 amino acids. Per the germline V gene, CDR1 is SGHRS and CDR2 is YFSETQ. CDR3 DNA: TGCGCCACCCATAGCGGAGGGCTAGGGGAGACCCAGTACTTC. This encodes CATHSGGLGETQYF.

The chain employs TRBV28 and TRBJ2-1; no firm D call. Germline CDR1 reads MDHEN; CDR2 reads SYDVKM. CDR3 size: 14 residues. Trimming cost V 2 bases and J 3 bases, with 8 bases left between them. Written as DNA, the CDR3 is TGTGCCAGCAGTTTACCTCACGACTACAATGAGCAGTTCTTC. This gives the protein CASSLPHDYNEQFF. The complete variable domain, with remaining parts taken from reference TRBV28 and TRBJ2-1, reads DVKVTQSSRYLVKRTGEKVFLECVQDMDHENMFWYRQDPGLGLRLIYFSYDVKMKEKGDIPEGYSVSREKKERFSLILESASTNQTSMYLCASSLPHDYNEQFFGPGTRLTVL.

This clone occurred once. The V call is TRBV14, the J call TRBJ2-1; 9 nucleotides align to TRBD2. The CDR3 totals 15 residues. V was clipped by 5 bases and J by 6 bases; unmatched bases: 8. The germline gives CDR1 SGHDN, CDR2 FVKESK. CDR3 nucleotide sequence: TGTGCCAGCAGCTACCGGACTAGCGTGGGCAATGAGCAGTTCTTC. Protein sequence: CASSYRTSVGNEQFF.

The CDR3 coding sequence is TGTGCCAGCAGGACCCCAGGGGACCAAGAGACCCAGTACTTC. This translates into CASRTPGDQETQYF. The genes are TRBV28 and TRBJ2-5, with D perhaps matching TRBD1 (6 bases). V lost 6 bases and J 0 bases, leaving 11 bases between the germline ends. The CDR3 runs 14 residues. From germline, CDR1 is MDHEN and CDR2 SYDVKM. The full variable domain, completed using reference TRBV28 and TRBJ2-5, is DVKVTQSSRYLVKRTGEKVFLECVQDMDHENMFWYRQDPGLGLRLIYFSYDVKMKEKGDIPEGYSVSREKKERFSLILESASTNQTSMYLCASRTPGDQETQYFGPGTRLLVL.

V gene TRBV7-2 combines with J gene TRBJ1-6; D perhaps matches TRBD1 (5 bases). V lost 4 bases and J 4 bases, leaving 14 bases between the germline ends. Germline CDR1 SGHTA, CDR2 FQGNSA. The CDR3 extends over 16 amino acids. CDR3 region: CASSSRTKGYNSPLHF. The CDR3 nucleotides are TGTGCCAGCAGCTCCCGGACAAAGGGTTATAATTCACCCCTCCACTTT.

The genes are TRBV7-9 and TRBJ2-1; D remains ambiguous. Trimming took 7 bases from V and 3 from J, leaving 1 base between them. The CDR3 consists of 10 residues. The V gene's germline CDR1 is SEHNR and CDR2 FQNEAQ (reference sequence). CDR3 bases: TGTGCCAGCAACTACAATGAGCAGTTCTTC. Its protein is CASNYNEQFF.

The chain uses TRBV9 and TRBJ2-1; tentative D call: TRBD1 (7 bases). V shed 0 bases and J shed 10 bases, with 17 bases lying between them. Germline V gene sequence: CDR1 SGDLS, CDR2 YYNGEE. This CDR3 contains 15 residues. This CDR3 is CASSVDTRRGHEQFF. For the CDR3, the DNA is TGTGCCAGCAGCGTAGATACCCGGAGGGGGCACGAGCAGTTCTTC.

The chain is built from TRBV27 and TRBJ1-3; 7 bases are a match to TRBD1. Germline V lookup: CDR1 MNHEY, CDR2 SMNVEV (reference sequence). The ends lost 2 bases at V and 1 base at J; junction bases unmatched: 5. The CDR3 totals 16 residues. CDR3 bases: TGTGCCAGCAGTTTAATGGGGACAGCTTCTGGAAACACCATATATTTT. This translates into CASSLMGTASGNTIYF.

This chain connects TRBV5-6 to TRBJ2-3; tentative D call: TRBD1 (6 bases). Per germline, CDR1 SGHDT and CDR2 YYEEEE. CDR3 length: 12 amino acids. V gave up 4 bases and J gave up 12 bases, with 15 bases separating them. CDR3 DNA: TGTGCCAGCAGCCTCCTGACAGGACAACAGTATTTT. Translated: CASSLLTGQQYF.

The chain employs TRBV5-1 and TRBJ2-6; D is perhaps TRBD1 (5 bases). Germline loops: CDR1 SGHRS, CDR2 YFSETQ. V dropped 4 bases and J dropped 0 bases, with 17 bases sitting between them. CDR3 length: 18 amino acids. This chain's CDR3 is CASSPRATANSGANVLTF. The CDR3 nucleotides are TGCGCCAGCAGCCCCAGGGCTACAGCTAACTCTGGGGCCAACGTCCTGACTTTC.

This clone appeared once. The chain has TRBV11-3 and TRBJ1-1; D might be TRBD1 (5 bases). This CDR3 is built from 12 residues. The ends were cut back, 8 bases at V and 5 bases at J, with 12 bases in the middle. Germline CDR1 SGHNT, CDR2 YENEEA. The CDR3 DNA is TGTGCCAGCGAGGGCAGGGAAACTGAAGCTTTCTTT. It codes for CASEGRETEAFF.

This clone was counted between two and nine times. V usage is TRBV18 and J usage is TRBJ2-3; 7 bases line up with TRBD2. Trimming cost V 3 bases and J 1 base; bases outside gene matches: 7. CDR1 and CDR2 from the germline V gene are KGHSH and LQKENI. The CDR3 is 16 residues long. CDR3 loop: CASSPIPSGGTDTQYF. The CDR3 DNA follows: TGTGCCAGCTCACCGATACCTAGCGGAGGCACAGATACGCAGTATTTT.

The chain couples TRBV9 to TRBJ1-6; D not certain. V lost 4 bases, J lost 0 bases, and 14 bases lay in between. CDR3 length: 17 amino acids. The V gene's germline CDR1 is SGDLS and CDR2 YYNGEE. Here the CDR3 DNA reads TGTGCCAGCAGCCCGAGACTGACAAGCTCCTATAATTCACCCCTCCACTTT. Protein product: CASSPRLTSSYNSPLHF.

The CDR3 spells CAWSVLIGLASYEQYF. The DNA for the CDR3 is TGTGCCTGGAGTGTACTAATCGGACTCGCGTCCTACGAGCAGTACTTC. The chain links TRBV30 to TRBJ2-7, with a possible D match to TRBD2 (5 bases). With 0 bases removed from V and 1 base from J, the gap between germline ends came to 16 bases. The CDR3 is 16 amino acids. Germline V CDR1 and CDR2: GTSNPN, SVGIG (reference sequence).

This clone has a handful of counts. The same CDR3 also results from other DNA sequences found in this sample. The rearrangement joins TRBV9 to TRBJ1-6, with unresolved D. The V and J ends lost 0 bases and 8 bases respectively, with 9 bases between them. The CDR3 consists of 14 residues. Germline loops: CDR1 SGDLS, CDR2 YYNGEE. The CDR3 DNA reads TGTGCCAGCAGCGTAGGCGGGTTCGATTCACCCCTCCACTTT. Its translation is CASSVGGFDSPLHF. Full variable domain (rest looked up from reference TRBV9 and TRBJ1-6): DSGVTQTPKHLITATGQRVTLRCSPRSGDLSVYWYQQSLDQGLQFLIQYYNGEERAKGNILERFSAQQFPDLHSELNLSSLELGDSALYFCASSVGGFDSPLHFGNGTRLTVT.